What follows describes a single T cell receptor beta chain. These data are taken from a study of early stage breast cancer tumors. Each sample had two DNA replicates, 0.45 to 0.65 ug blood or about 1.5 ug tissue. Only in-frame clones appear in the TCRdb table, and some are missing; sequencing was by immunoSEQ multiplex PCR. The sample comprises fewer than 70,000 clones, around 80% of which are singletons, and around 3.7% rests with the top ten. V gave up 4 bases and J gave up 9 bases, with 9 bases separating them. The CDR3 loop spans 12 amino acids. Germline CDR1 LGHNT, CDR2 FRNRAP. The sequence derives from a person aged 25 to 40 with breast cancer. Sequencing used blood. This chain joins TRBV12-5 and TRBJ2-2, with D unresolved. The CDR3 DNA reads TGTGCTAGTGGTTGGGCCCCTAGGGAGCTGTTTTTT. This gives the protein CASGWAPRELFF.